This TCR beta chain comes out of a study of cytomegalovirus exposure and HLA in healthy donors. Primers included in the PCR were 60 Vbeta and 13 Jbeta primers. Per the authors' pipeline: The count from a later analysis was 79 million or so unique TCR beta chains, roughly 11 million of them shared. Method: immunoSEQ multiplex PCR; TCRdb's copy keeps in-frame clones and lacks some. V and J calls and clone size are copied from that table; D and trimming were computed from the DNA. Of about 160,000 clones listed, around 77% were seen once; the top ten hold roughly 1.4%. Study-wide results and limits: A later analysis appeared to link common viral pathogens to several of the most significant clusters. Researchers reported in a later analysis that a missense DCLRE1C variant was tied to TCR beta V- and J-gene trimming. Reports described diagnosis of cytomegalovirus status by the classifier as highly specific and sensitive.

Comment on this clone: What it recognizes is unknown.

The CDR3 runs to 15 residues. V shed 2 bases and J shed 6 bases, with 14 bases lying between them. The germline V gene has CDR1 LNHNV and CDR2 YYDKDF (reference sequence). The V gene is TRBV15, the J gene TRBJ1-5, with a possible D match to TRBD1 (5 bases). Sequenced input: PBMCs. The receptor's source is a man between 60 and 75 years old in good health and CMV-seronegative. In nucleotides, the CDR3 is TGTGCCACCAGCAGAATGGGGGGGGGACCTCAGCCCCAGCATTTT. As protein: CATSRMGGGPQPQHF.